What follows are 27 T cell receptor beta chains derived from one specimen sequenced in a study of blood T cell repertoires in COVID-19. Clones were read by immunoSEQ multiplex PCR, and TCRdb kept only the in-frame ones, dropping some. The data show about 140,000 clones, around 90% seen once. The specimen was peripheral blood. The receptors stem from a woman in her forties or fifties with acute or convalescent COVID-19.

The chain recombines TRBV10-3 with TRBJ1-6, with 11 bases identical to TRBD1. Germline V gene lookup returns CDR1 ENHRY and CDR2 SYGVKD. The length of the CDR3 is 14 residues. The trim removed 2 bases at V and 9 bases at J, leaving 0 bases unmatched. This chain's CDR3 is CAISEGTGGSPLHF. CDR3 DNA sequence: TGTGCCATCAGTGAGGGGACAGGGGGTTCACCCCTCCACTTT.

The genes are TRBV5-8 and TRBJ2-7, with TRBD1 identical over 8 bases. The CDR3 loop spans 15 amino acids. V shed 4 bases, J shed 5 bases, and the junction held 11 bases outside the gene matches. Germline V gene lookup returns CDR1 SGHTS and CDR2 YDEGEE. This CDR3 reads CASSRGVGQGHEQYF. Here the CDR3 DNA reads TGTGCCAGCAGCCGTGGGGTTGGACAGGGCCACGAGCAGTACTTC.

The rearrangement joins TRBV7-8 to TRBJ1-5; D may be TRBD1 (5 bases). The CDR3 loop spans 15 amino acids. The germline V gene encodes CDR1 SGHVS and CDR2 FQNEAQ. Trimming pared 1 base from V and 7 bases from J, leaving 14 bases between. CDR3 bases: TGTGCCAGCAGCTTAGGGGTGCAGGGTCAACAGCCCCAGCATTTT. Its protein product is CASSLGVQGQQPQHF.

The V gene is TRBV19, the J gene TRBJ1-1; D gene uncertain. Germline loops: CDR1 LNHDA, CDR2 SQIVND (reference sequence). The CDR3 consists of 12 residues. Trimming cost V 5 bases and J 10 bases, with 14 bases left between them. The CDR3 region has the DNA TGTGCCAGTAGTGCTAGACCCACGGGAGCTTTCTTT. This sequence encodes CASSARPTGAFF. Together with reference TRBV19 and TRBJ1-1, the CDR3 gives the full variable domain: DGGITQSPKYLFRKEGQNVTLSCEQNLNHDAMYWYRQDPGQGLRLIYYSQIVNDFQKGDIAEGYSVSREKKESFPLTVTSAQKNPTAFYLCASSARPTGAFFGQGTRLTVV.

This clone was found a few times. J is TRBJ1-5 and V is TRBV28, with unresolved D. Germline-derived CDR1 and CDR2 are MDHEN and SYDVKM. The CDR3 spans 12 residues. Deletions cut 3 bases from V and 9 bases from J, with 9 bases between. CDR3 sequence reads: CASSLRARPQHF. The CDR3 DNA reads TGTGCCAGCAGTTTGAGGGCCCGGCCCCAGCATTTT.

Here the CDR3 reads CASSVESGANVLTF. CDR3 in DNA: TGTGCCAGCAGCGTAGAATCGGGGGCCAACGTCCTGACTTTC. The rearrangement uses TRBV9 and TRBJ2-6; no firm D call. The germline V gene has CDR1 SGDLS and CDR2 YYNGEE. CDR3 length: 14 residues. V lost 0 bases and J lost 4, with 5 bases in between.

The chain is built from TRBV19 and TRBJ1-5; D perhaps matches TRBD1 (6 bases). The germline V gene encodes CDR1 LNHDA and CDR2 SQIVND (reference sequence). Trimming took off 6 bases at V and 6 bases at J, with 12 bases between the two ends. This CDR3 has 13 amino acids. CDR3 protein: CASSLGGSQPQHF. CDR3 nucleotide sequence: TGTGCCAGTAGCCTTGGGGGCAGTCAGCCCCAGCATTTT.

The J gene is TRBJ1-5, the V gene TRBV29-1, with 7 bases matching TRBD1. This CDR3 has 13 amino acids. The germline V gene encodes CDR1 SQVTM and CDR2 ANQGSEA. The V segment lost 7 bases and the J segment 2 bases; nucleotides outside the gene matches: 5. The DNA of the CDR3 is TGCAGCGCTGGACAGGACGGCAATCAGCCCCAGCATTTT. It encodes CSAGQDGNQPQHF.

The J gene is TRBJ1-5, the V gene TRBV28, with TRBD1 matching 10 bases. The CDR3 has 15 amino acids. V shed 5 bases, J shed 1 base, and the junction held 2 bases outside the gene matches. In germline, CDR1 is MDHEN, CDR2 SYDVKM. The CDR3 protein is CASSGGQGSNQPQHF. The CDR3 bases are TGTGCCAGCAGTGGGGGACAGGGGAGCAATCAGCCCCAGCATTTT.

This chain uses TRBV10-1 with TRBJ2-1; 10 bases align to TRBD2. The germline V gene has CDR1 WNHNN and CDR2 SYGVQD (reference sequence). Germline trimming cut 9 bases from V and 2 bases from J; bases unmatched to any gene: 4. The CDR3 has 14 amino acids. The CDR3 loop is CASQAGGAYNEQFF. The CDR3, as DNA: TGCGCCAGTCAAGCGGGAGGGGCCTACAATGAGCAGTTCTTC.

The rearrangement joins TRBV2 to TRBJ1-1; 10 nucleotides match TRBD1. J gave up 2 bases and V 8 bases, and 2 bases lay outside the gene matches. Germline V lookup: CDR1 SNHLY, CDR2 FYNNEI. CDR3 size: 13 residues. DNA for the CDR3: TGTGCCAGCCGGACAGGGGGAAACACTGAAGCTTTCTTT. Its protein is CASRTGGNTEAFF.

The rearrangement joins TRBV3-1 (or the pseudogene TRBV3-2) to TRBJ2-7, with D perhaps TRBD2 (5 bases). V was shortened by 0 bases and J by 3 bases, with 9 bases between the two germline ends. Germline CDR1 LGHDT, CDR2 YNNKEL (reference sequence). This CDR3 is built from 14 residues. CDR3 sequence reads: CASSQEYGNYEQYF. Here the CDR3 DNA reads TGTGCCAGCAGCCAAGAATACGGGAACTACGAGCAGTACTTC.

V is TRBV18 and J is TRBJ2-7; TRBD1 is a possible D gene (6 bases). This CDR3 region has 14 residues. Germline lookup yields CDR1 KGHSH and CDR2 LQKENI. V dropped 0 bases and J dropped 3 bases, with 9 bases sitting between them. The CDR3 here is CASSPPGQIYEQYF. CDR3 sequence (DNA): TGTGCCAGCTCACCACCCGGACAGATCTACGAGCAGTACTTC.

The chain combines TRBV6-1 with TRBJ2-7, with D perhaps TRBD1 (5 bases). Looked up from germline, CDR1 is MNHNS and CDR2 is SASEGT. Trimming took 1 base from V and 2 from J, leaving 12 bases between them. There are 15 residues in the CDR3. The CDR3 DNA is TGTGCCAGCAGTGAAGGTTATAGGGGTACCTACGAGCAGTACTTC. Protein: CASSEGYRGTYEQYF.

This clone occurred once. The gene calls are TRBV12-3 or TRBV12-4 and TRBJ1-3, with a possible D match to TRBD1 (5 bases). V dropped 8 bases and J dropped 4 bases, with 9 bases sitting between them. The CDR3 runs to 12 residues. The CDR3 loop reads CASGGGGNTIYF. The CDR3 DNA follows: TGTGCCAGCGGGGGAGGGGGAAACACCATATATTTT.

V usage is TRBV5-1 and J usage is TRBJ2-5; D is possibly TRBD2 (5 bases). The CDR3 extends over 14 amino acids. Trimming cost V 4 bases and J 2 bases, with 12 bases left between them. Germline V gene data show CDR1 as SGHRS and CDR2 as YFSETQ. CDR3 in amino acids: CASSPGGIQETQYF. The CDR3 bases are TGCGCCAGCAGCCCCGGAGGAATACAAGAGACCCAGTACTTC.

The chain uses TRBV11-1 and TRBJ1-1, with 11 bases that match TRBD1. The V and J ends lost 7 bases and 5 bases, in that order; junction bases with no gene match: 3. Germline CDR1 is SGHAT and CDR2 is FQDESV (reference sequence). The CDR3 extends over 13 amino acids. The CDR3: CASTDRGRTEAFF. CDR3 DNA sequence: TGTGCCAGCACGGACAGGGGGCGAACTGAAGCTTTCTTT.

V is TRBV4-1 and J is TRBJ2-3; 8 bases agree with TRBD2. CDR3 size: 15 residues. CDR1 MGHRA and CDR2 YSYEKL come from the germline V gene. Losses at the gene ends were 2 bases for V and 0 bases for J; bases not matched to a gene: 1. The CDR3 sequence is CASSQSGRSTDTQYF. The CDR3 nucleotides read TGCGCCAGCAGCCAAAGCGGGAGAAGCACAGATACGCAGTATTTT.

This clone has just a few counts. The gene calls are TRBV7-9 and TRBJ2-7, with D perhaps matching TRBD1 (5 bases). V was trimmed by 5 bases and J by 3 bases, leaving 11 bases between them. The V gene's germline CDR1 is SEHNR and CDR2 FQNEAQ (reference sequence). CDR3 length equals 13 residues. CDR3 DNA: TGTGCCAGCAGCCCGACAGTAATCTACGAGCAGTACTTC. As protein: CASSPTVIYEQYF.

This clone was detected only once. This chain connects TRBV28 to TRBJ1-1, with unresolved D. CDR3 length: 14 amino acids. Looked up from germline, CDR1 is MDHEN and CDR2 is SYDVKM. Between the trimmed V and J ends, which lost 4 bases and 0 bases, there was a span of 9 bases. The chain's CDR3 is CASSSPPLNTEAFF. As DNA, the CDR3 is TGTGCCAGCAGTTCCCCTCCGTTGAACACTGAAGCTTTCTTT.

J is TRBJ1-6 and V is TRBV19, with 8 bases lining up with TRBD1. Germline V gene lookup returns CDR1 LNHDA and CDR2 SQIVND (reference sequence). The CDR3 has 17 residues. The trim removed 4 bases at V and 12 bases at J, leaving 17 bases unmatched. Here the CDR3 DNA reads TGTGCCAGTAGTACCCTTACTACGGACAGGGCGGGCGGACCCCTCCACTTT. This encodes CASSTLTTDRAGGPLHF.

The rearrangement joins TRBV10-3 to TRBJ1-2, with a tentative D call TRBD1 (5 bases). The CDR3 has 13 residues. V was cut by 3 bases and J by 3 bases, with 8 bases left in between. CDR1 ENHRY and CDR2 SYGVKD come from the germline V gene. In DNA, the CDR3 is TGTGCCATCAGTGACAGGGAAGACTATGGCTACACCTTC. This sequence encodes CAISDREDYGYTF.

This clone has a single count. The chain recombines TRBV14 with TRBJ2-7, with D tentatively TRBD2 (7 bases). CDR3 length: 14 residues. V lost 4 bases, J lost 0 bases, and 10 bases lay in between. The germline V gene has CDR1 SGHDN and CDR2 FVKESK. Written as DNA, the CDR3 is TGTGCCAGCAGCCGAGGGGGGGTCTCCTACGAGCAGTACTTC. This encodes CASSRGGVSYEQYF.

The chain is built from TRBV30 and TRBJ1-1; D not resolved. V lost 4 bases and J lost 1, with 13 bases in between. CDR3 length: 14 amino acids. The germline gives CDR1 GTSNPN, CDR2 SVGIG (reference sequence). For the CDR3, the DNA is TGTGCCTGGACGGACTACTTGGGGAACACTGAAGCTTTCTTT. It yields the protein CAWTDYLGNTEAFF.

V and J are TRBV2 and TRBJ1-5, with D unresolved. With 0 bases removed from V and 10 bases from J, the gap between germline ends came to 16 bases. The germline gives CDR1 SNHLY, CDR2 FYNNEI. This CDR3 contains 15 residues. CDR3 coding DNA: TGTGCCAGCAGTGAAGCGCTTGGCCGGGTCGAACCCCAGCATTTT. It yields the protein CASSEALGRVEPQHF.

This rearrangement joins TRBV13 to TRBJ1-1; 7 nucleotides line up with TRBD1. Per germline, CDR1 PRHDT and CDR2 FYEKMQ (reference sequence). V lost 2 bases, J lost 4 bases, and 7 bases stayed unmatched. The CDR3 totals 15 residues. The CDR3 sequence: CASSLRGPGGTEAFF. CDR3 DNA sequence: TGTGCCAGCAGCTTACGGGGCCCAGGGGGCACTGAAGCTTTCTTT.

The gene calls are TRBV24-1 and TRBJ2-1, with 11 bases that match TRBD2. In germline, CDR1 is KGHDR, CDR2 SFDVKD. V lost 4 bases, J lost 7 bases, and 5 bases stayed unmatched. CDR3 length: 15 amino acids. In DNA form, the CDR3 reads TGTGCCACCAGTGACCGCCGGACTAGCGGGAATGAGCAGTTCTTC. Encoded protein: CATSDRRTSGNEQFF.